This T cell receptor beta chain emerged from a study of OX40 agonist ivuxolimab in advanced cancers. Overall study context: Patients' therapy was ivuxolimab, an antibody that acts as an agonist of OX40 (CD134). Findings and limits, study-wide: Researchers did not establish what antigens the expanded peripheral T cells target. CD4+ and CD8+ T cells in blood underwent clonal expansion by week 6 at 0.1 to 3.0 mg/kg.

Patients were ineligible given autoimmune disease history or systemic immunosuppression. V was clipped by 6 bases and J by 1 base; unmatched bases: 7. The CDR3 is 15 residues long. From germline, CDR1 is MDHEN and CDR2 SYDVKM. Sample share makes this clone medium-sized (0.01 to 0.1%). What it recognizes is unknown. Assay used: immunoSEQ multiplex PCR; TCRdb lists only in-frame clones, some missing. In the table there are over 25,000 clones, 88% of which are singletons. The sequencing here drew on CD4+ or CD8+ T cells sorted from blood, taken in a trial of the OX40 agonist ivuxolimab. This chain joins TRBV28 and TRBJ2-7; 9 nucleotides line up with TRBD1. This receptor was taken from an adult with an advanced solid tumor such as melanoma, head and neck, liver or kidney cancer. The DNA for the CDR3 is TGTGCCAGCAGCCCCTTCGGACAGGGGTCCTACGAGCAGTACTTC. The encoded protein is CASSPFGQGSYEQYF.